What follows are 11 T cell receptor beta chains derived from one specimen sequenced in a study of blood T cell repertoires in COVID-19. Profiling relied on immunoSEQ multiplex PCR, and the TCRdb table lists in-frame clones only, not all of them. The table records about 230,000 clones, around four fifths of them present only once. Sequencing was performed on peripheral blood. The source is a man aged 35 to 55 with active or convalescent COVID-19.

V and J are TRBV3-1 (or the pseudogene TRBV3-2) and TRBJ1-2, with 7 bases lining up with TRBD1. This CDR3 spans 12 amino acids. Germline CDR1 is LGHDT and CDR2 is YNNKEL (reference sequence). The ends lost 8 bases at V and 7 bases at J; junction bases unmatched: 7. CDR3 in DNA: TGTGCCAGCGGGGACAGCCCCCTTGGCTACACCTTC. Amino acids: CASGDSPLGYTF.

The chain carries TRBV28 and TRBJ1-5, with D possibly being TRBD1 (6 bases). This CDR3 contains 14 residues. Trimming left V 4 bases short and J 7 bases short, with 14 bases between. The V gene's germline CDR1 is MDHEN and CDR2 SYDVKM. The CDR3 here is CASSSPRGAQPQHF. The CDR3 DNA reads TGTGCCAGCAGTTCACCCAGGGGTGCGCAGCCCCAGCATTTT. The complete variable domain, with remaining parts taken from reference TRBV28 and TRBJ1-5, reads DVKVTQSSRYLVKRTGEKVFLECVQDMDHENMFWYRQDPGLGLRLIYFSYDVKMKEKGDIPEGYSVSREKKERFSLILESASTNQTSMYLCASSSPRGAQPQHFGDGTRLSIL.

The chain couples TRBV12-3 or TRBV12-4 to TRBJ1-2; 8 bases are a match to TRBD1. Losses at the gene ends were 4 bases for V and 8 bases for J; bases not matched to a gene: 6. The CDR3 sequence is 13 residues long. CDR3 sequence: CASSSTGELGYTF. The CDR3, as DNA: TGTGCCAGCAGTTCGACAGGGGAGTTAGGCTACACCTTC.

The chain joins TRBV30 to TRBJ1-1; perhaps TRBD1 as D (5 bases). The germline gives CDR1 GTSNPN, CDR2 SVGIG (reference sequence). V was trimmed by 4 bases and J by 3 bases, leaving 12 bases between them. The CDR3 covers 13 residues. The CDR3: CAWKKGWDTEAFF. Written as DNA, the CDR3 is TGTGCCTGGAAAAAGGGGTGGGACACTGAAGCTTTCTTT.

The rearrangement joins TRBV3-1 (or the pseudogene TRBV3-2) to TRBJ2-5; perhaps TRBD1 as D (6 bases). CDR1 is LGHDT, CDR2 YNNKEL, per germline (reference sequence). The CDR3 is made up of 15 amino acids. Trimming shortened V by 1 base and J by 3 bases, and 12 bases separated the two germline ends. CDR3 region: CASSQVSQGKETQYF. In DNA, the CDR3 is TGTGCCAGCAGCCAAGTTTCCCAGGGGAAAGAGACCCAGTACTTC.

This clone was detected only once. V is TRBV27 and J is TRBJ1-1; 10 bases fit TRBD1. The CDR3 sequence is 14 residues long. The V segment lost 8 bases and the J segment 2 bases; nucleotides outside the gene matches: 5. Germline assignment: CDR1 MNHEY and CDR2 SMNVEV (reference sequence). In DNA form, the CDR3 reads TGTGCCAGCGCCCGACAGGGGGCAAACACTGAAGCTTTCTTT. Encoded protein: CASARQGANTEAFF.

This chain joins TRBV6-1 and TRBJ1-4; no reliable D call. The CDR3 is 17 residues long. In germline, CDR1 is MNHNS, CDR2 SASEGT. V was trimmed by 1 base and J by 3 bases, leaving 15 bases between them. CDR3: CASSEEKEPSANEKLFF. The DNA for the CDR3 is TGTGCCAGCAGTGAAGAGAAAGAGCCGAGTGCTAATGAAAAACTGTTTTTT.

V usage is TRBV6-4 and J usage is TRBJ2-3, with D perhaps matching TRBD2 (5 bases). From germline, CDR1 is MRHNA and CDR2 SNTAGT. V was trimmed by 2 bases and J by 1 base, leaving 10 bases between them. The CDR3 has 15 residues. The CDR3 region is CASSDNGGRTDTQYF. Written as DNA, the CDR3 is TGTGCCAGCAGTGACAACGGCGGGCGCACAGATACGCAGTATTTT.

V usage is TRBV6-5 and J usage is TRBJ2-7; D perhaps matches TRBD1 (5 bases). V dropped 0 bases and J dropped 4 bases, with 10 bases sitting between them. This CDR3 is 14 amino acids long. Germline V gene sequence: CDR1 MNHEY, CDR2 SVGAGI. CDR3 region: CASSYSTVTYEQYF. In DNA, the CDR3 is TGTGCCAGCAGTTACTCGACAGTGACGTACGAGCAGTACTTC.

V is TRBV5-1 and J is TRBJ2-1; no reliable D call. The CDR3 covers 18 residues. Germline CDR1 reads SGHRS; CDR2 reads YFSETQ. Trimming stripped 0 bases from V and 3 bases from J, with 19 bases between. This CDR3 reads CASSLVGPSEAFYNEQFF. DNA of the CDR3: TGCGCCAGCAGCTTGGTAGGCCCATCCGAGGCTTTCTACAATGAGCAGTTCTTC.

V gene TRBV30 combines with J gene TRBJ1-5; 7 nucleotides match TRBD1. The junction had 5 bases not matched to a gene; V was cut back by 0 bases and J by 6 bases. This CDR3 comprises 14 residues. Germline V CDR1 and CDR2: GTSNPN, SVGIG (reference sequence). For the CDR3, the DNA is TGTGCCTGGAGTGTAAAAGGGGGCCGTCAGCCCCAGCATTTT. This translates into CAWSVKGGRQPQHF.